A single sample is the source of the 19 T cell receptor beta chains below, sequenced in a study of control samples from healthy donors and cancer patients. The table came from immunoSEQ multiplex PCR; TCRdb's copy has only in-frame clones and leaves some out. The profile shows around 70,000 clones, 85% to 95% of them singletons. Sequenced: blood. The receptors were sampled from a woman in her 30s in good health.

The gene calls are TRBV2 and TRBJ1-1, with 7 bases matching TRBD1. The J segment lost 3 bases and the V segment lost 4 bases, leaving 5 bases of the junction unmatched. This CDR3 has 14 residues. Germline V gene sequence: CDR1 SNHLY, CDR2 FYNNEI. CDR3 nucleotides: TGTGCCAGCAGTGTCGAGGGGGCGGACACTGAAGCTTTCTTT. It codes for CASSVEGADTEAFF.

This chain links TRBV7-9 with TRBJ2-1; no reliable D call. The CDR3 covers 14 residues. The germline V and J ends were trimmed by 5 bases and 0 bases, with 8 bases remaining between them. In germline, CDR1 is SEHNR, CDR2 FQNEAQ (reference sequence). The CDR3 loop is CASSKDTSYNEQFF. The CDR3 nucleotides read TGTGCCAGCAGCAAGGATACCTCCTACAATGAGCAGTTCTTC.

The chain recombines TRBV10-2 with TRBJ2-6, with TRBD1 matching 7 bases. The CDR3 loop spans 15 amino acids. V gave up 5 bases and J gave up 2 bases; unmatched junction bases: 3. Germline V gene data show CDR1 as WSHSY and CDR2 as SAAADI. Here the CDR3 DNA reads TGCGCCAGCAGTTCCCAGGGGGCTGGGGCCAACGTCCTGACTTTC. Amino acid sequence: CASSSQGAGANVLTF.

This clone is a singleton in its sample. As DNA, the CDR3 is TGTGCCAGCAGCTGGACAGCAATGAACACCGGGGAGCTGTTTTTT. Protein: CASSWTAMNTGELFF. The rearrangement links TRBV7-6 to TRBJ2-2; possible D gene TRBD1, 6 bases. CDR1 and CDR2 from the germline V gene are SGHVS and FNYEAQ. V was trimmed by 4 bases and J by 1 base, leaving 10 bases between them. The length of the CDR3 is 15 residues.

V is TRBV3-1 (or the pseudogene TRBV3-2) and J is TRBJ2-2; 11 positions match TRBD2. This CDR3 is built from 16 residues. CDR1 LGHDT and CDR2 YNNKEL come from the germline V gene (reference sequence). J lost 7 bases, V lost 1 base, and 5 bases had no gene match. CDR3 in amino acids: CASSQVSGGAVGELFF. In DNA, the CDR3 is TGTGCCAGCAGCCAAGTTAGCGGGGGGGCCGTCGGGGAGCTGTTTTTT.

The V call is TRBV7-9, the J call TRBJ1-3, with D possibly being TRBD1 (5 bases). This CDR3 has 18 amino acids. Trimming cost V 5 bases and J 0 bases, with 20 bases left between them. Germline V CDR1 and CDR2: SEHNR, FQNEAQ (reference sequence). This CDR3 is CASSPQLKDRVSGNTIYF. CDR3 DNA: TGTGCCAGCAGCCCCCAGCTAAAAGACAGAGTCTCTGGAAACACCATATATTTT.

The V and J genes are TRBV5-1 and TRBJ2-3; 8 nucleotides match TRBD2. V shed 4 bases, J shed 5 bases, and the junction held 12 bases outside the gene matches. Germline CDR1 reads SGHRS; CDR2 reads YFSETQ. The CDR3 totals 16 residues. The CDR3 coding sequence is TGCGCCAGCAGCCCCGGTGGGTCGGGGGGGCTAGATACGCAGTATTTT. Translating gives CASSPGGSGGLDTQYF.

The table lists this clone with a count of one. The chain employs TRBV5-5 and TRBJ1-5; D is unresolved. This CDR3 has 14 residues. V lost 0 bases to trimming and J lost 4 bases, with 8 bases between them. CDR1 and CDR2 from the germline V gene are SGHKS and YYEKEE (reference sequence). CDR3 in DNA: TGTGCCAGCAGCTTGGCCATCCAGAATCAGCCCCAGCATTTT. Protein sequence: CASSLAIQNQPQHF.

As to this clone: The junction does not match germline at one end; this may be a read error. The chain recombines TRBV7-7 with TRBJ2-5, with D possibly being TRBD1 (5 bases). This CDR3 is built from 13 residues. CDR1 and CDR2 from the germline V gene are SSHAT and FNYEAQ (reference sequence). Written as DNA, the CDR3 is TGTGCTAGCAGTCAGGACAACCAAGAGACCCAGTACTTC. Protein: CASSQDNQETQYF.

CDR3 amino acids: CASSLGGAGGTEAFF. CDR3 sequence (DNA): TGCGCCAGCAGCTTAGGGGGGGCTGGGGGCACTGAAGCTTTCTTT. The rearrangement joins TRBV5-1 to TRBJ1-1; D might be TRBD1 (6 bases). The CDR3 extends over 15 amino acids. V lost 2 bases, J lost 4 bases, and 15 bases lay in between. The V gene's germline CDR1 is SGHRS and CDR2 YFSETQ.

The chain couples TRBV5-1 to TRBJ1-2; TRBD1 is a possible D gene (5 bases). Between the trimmed V and J ends, which lost 5 bases and 5 bases, there was a span of 13 bases. CDR1 and CDR2 (germline): SGHRS, YFSETQ. The CDR3 totals 13 residues. CDR3 sequence reads: CASRLDSPYGYTF. In DNA form, the CDR3 reads TGCGCCAGCAGATTAGACAGCCCTTATGGCTACACCTTC.

The rearrangement uses TRBV2 and TRBJ1-2; weak D call: TRBD1 (6 bases). CDR1 is SNHLY and CDR2 is FYNNEI in the germline V gene. V was cut by 10 bases and J by 6 bases, with 12 bases left in between. The CDR3 totals 11 residues. The DNA of the CDR3 is TGTGCCATCGGGGGCGGAGATGGCTACACCTTC. Residues: CAIGGGDGYTF.

The chain employs TRBV28 and TRBJ1-2; 10 bases agree with TRBD1. Germline CDR1 is MDHEN and CDR2 is SYDVKM. Germline trimming cut 5 bases from V and 3 bases from J; bases unmatched to any gene: 6. This CDR3 region has 15 residues. The CDR3 region has the DNA TGTGCCAGCAGTACCCGGGACAGGGGTTACTATGGCTACACCTTC. Translating gives CASSTRDRGYYGYTF.

The chain combines TRBV10-2 with TRBJ1-5; D call uncertain. V was clipped by 6 bases and J by 0 bases, with 12 bases between them. The CDR3 sequence is 15 residues long. CDR1 and CDR2 from the germline V gene are WSHSY and SAAADI. The CDR3 coding sequence is TGCGCCAGCAGGCACAGTGACTATAGCAATCAGCCCCAGCATTTT. Its translation: CASRHSDYSNQPQHF.

The chain is built from TRBV19 and TRBJ1-5; the D gene is possibly TRBD1 (5 bases). V was shortened by 3 bases and J by 4 bases, with 7 bases between the two germline ends. This CDR3 spans 13 amino acids. Germline CDR1 and CDR2: LNHDA and SQIVND (reference sequence). CDR3 residues: CASSMGGNQPQHF. DNA of the CDR3: TGTGCCAGTAGTATGGGGGGGAATCAGCCCCAGCATTTT.

The chain has TRBV5-1 and TRBJ2-3; TRBD2 might be the D (7 bases). The germline CDR1 and CDR2 sequences are SGHRS and YFSETQ. The CDR3 runs to 17 residues. V was pared by 0 bases and J by 2 bases, with 16 bases between. CDR3 in DNA: TGCGCCAGCAGCTTGGGCGGGGGCGCTTTTCACACAGATACGCAGTATTTT. This encodes CASSLGGGAFHTDTQYF.

CDR3 protein: CASSQDVGGWTEAFF. In DNA form, the CDR3 reads TGCGCCAGCAGCCAAGATGTAGGGGGTTGGACTGAAGCTTTCTTT. The chain couples TRBV4-1 to TRBJ1-1, with D perhaps matching TRBD1 (6 bases). The CDR3 is 15 residues long. Germline V gene sequence: CDR1 MGHRA, CDR2 YSYEKL. V lost 0 bases and J 5 bases, leaving 13 bases between the germline ends.

The chain recombines TRBV7-8 with TRBJ2-1, with D perhaps TRBD1 (5 bases). The CDR3 extends over 11 amino acids. Trimming took 10 bases from V and 6 from J, leaving 10 bases between them. Germline CDR1 is SGHVS and CDR2 is FQNEAQ. Here the CDR3 DNA reads TGTGCCACTACAGGCCCCAATGAGCAGTTCTTC. Translated, it gives CATTGPNEQFF.

The chain uses TRBV7-2 and TRBJ2-1; 9 bases match TRBD1. CDR3 length: 16 amino acids. The ends lost 5 bases at V and 4 bases at J; junction bases unmatched: 9. Germline assignment: CDR1 SGHTA and CDR2 FQGNSA. The CDR3 DNA follows: TGTGCCAGCAGCCCCCAAAGAGGGACAGGGTACAATGAGCAGTTCTTC. It codes for CASSPQRGTGYNEQFF.